This passage covers 12 T cell receptor beta chains from one sample sequenced in a study of blood T cell repertoires in COVID-19. Assay: immunoSEQ multiplex PCR; the TCRdb copy retains only in-frame clones and omits some. Among about 220,000 clones listed, around 84% were seen once. The sequencing sample was made of peripheral blood. Receptors originate from a man over 45 who had recovered from COVID-19.

This clone occurred a few times. V is TRBV5-1 and J is TRBJ2-2; D may be TRBD2 (5 bases). This CDR3 region has 14 residues. Germline lookup yields CDR1 SGHRS and CDR2 YFSETQ. Trimming pared 0 bases from V and 4 bases from J, leaving 7 bases between. The CDR3 here is CASSLVGATGELFF. The DNA for the CDR3 is TGCGCCAGCAGCTTGGTGGGAGCCACCGGGGAGCTGTTTTTT.

This chain links TRBV3-1 (or the pseudogene TRBV3-2) with TRBJ1-4, with TRBD1 identical over 7 bases. The CDR3 totals 15 residues. Germline trimming cut 8 bases from V and 2 bases from J; bases unmatched to any gene: 8. Germline-derived CDR1 and CDR2 are LGHDT and YNNKEL (reference sequence). The CDR3 here is CASGYTGATNEKLFF. The DNA of the CDR3 is TGTGCCAGCGGTTATACAGGGGCTACTAATGAAAAACTGTTTTTT.

This sequence joins TRBV5-1 and TRBJ2-7, with D tentatively TRBD1 (6 bases). From germline, CDR1 is SGHRS and CDR2 YFSETQ. The V gene lost 5 bases and the J gene lost 0 bases, with 12 bases spanning the gap. CDR3 size: 14 residues. The CDR3 nucleotides read TGCGCCAGCAGGGGGGCTGGTTCCTCCTACGAGCAGTACTTC. Its protein product is CASRGAGSSYEQYF.

The CDR3 spells CASSETGNTYEQYF. The CDR3 DNA reads as TGCGCCAGCAGTGAAACAGGGAACACCTACGAGCAGTACTTC. V gene TRBV10-2 combines with J gene TRBJ2-7; D might be TRBD1 (6 bases). CDR3 length equals 14 residues. CDR1 and CDR2 from the germline V gene are WSHSY and SAAADI. The ends were cut back, 3 bases at V and 2 bases at J, with 11 bases in the middle.

This chain uses TRBV28 with TRBJ1-1; TRBD1 matches 7 bases. The V gene end was trimmed by 6 bases and the J gene end by 5 bases; junction bases not matched to a gene: 9. CDR1 MDHEN and CDR2 SYDVKM come from the germline V gene. The CDR3 spans 14 residues. The CDR3 coding sequence is TGTGCCAGCAGCCCCCGACAGGGCCGGACTGAAGCTTTCTTT. Translated, it gives CASSPRQGRTEAFF.

The gene calls are TRBV7-9 and TRBJ1-1, with TRBD1 as a possible D gene (5 bases). Per germline, CDR1 SEHNR and CDR2 FQNEAQ (reference sequence). This CDR3 region has 13 residues. V lost 6 bases and J 0 bases, leaving 8 bases between the germline ends. CDR3 residues: CASRSQVNTEAFF. CDR3 in DNA: TGTGCCAGCAGGTCACAGGTGAACACTGAAGCTTTCTTT.

V and J are TRBV4-1 and TRBJ1-4; D remains ambiguous. V lost 3 bases and J lost 0, with 8 bases in between. CDR3 length: 15 amino acids. CDR1 is MGHRA, CDR2 YSYEKL, per germline. CDR3 nucleotide sequence: TGCGCCAGCAGCCACGGGGTTGCAACTAATGAAAAACTGTTTTTT. Translation gives CASSHGVATNEKLFF.

The chain has TRBV11-2 and TRBJ2-1; 9 nucleotides align to TRBD2. The V gene's germline CDR1 is SGHAT and CDR2 FQNNGV. With 5 bases clipped from V and 3 bases from J, the junction kept 5 bases outside the gene matches. The CDR3 runs 15 residues. The DNA for the CDR3 is TGTGCCAGCAGCCCAGCGGGAGGAAGCTACAATGAGCAGTTCTTC. It codes for CASSPAGGSYNEQFF.

The chain links TRBV28 to TRBJ2-7; TRBD2 matches at 10 bases. The ends lost 1 base at V and 5 bases at J; junction bases unmatched: 8. Germline CDR1 is MDHEN and CDR2 is SYDVKM. The CDR3 has 16 residues. This CDR3 is CASSLFTSGMKDEQYF. The DNA for the CDR3 is TGTGCCAGCAGTTTATTCACTAGCGGGATGAAAGACGAGCAGTACTTC.

The V and J genes are TRBV5-1 and TRBJ2-7; unclear D gene. Trimming took off 4 bases at V and 12 bases at J, with 17 bases between the two ends. Germline-derived CDR1 and CDR2 are SGHRS and YFSETQ. The length of the CDR3 is 12 residues. DNA of the CDR3: TGCGCCAGCAGCACGGAGATACCCCGGTTGTACTTC. This sequence encodes CASSTEIPRLYF.

This chain links TRBV27 with TRBJ1-5; 8 bases map to TRBD1. The CDR3 length is 14 residues. V shed 2 bases, J shed 7 bases, and the junction held 4 bases outside the gene matches. Germline V gene data show CDR1 as MNHEY and CDR2 as SMNVEV (reference sequence). This chain's CDR3 is CASSLADRGQPQHF. The CDR3 coding sequence is TGTGCCAGCAGTTTAGCCGACAGGGGACAGCCCCAGCATTTT.

The rearrangement links TRBV19 to TRBJ2-7, with D uncertain. This CDR3 has 12 amino acids. Germline V gives CDR1 LNHDA, CDR2 SQIVND (reference sequence). With 6 bases removed from V and 1 base from J, the gap between germline ends came to 7 bases. CDR3 sequence: CASRSGSYEQYF. DNA for the CDR3: TGTGCCAGTAGGTCCGGGTCCTACGAGCAGTACTTC.